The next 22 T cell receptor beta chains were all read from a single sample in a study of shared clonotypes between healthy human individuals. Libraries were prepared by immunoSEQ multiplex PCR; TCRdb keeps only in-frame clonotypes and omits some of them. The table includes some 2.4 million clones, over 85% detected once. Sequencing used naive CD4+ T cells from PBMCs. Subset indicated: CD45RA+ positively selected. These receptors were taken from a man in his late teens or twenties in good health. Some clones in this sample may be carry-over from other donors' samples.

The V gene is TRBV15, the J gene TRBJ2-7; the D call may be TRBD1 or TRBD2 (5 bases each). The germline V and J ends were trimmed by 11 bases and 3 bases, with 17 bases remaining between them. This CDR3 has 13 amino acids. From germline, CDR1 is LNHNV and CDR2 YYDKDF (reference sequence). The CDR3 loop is CAAAGGAGYEQYF. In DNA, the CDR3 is TGTGCCGCTGCTGGGGGAGCAGGCTACGAGCAGTACTTC.

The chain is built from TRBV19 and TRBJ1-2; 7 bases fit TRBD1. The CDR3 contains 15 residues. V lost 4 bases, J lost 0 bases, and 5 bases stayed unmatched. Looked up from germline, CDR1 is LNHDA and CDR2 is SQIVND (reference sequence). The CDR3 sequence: CASSRGTAPNYGYTF. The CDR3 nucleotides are TGTGCCAGTAGTAGAGGGACAGCACCTAACTATGGCTACACCTTC.

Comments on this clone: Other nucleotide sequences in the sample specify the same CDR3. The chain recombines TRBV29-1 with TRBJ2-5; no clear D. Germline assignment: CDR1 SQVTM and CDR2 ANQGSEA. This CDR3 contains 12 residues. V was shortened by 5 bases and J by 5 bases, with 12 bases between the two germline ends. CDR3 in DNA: TGCAGCGTTTTGTTTACCTCGGAGACCCAGTACTTC. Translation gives CSVLFTSETQYF.

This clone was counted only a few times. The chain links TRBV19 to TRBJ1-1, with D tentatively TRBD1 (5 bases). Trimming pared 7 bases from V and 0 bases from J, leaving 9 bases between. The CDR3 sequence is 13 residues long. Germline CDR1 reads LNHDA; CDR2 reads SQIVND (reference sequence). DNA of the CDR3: TGTGCCAGTATGGGGCGGTTGAACACTGAAGCTTTCTTT. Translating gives CASMGRLNTEAFF.

In DNA form, the CDR3 reads TGTGCCTGGAGTAAGGACAGGCGGACTCATGCTTTCTTT. As protein: CAWSKDRRTHAFF. This chain connects TRBV30 to TRBJ1-1, with 7 bases lining up with TRBD1. Trimming at V came to 2 bases and at J to 11 bases, leaving 11 bases not matched to a gene. CDR1 and CDR2 from the germline V gene are GTSNPN and SVGIG (reference sequence). CDR3 size: 13 residues.

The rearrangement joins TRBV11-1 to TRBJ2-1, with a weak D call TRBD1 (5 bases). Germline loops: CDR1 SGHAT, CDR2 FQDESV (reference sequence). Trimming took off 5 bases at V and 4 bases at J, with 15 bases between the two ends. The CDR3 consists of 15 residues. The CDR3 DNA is TGTGCCAGCAGCCCCCAGGGTCCCCAGTACAATGAGCAGTTCTTC. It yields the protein CASSPQGPQYNEQFF. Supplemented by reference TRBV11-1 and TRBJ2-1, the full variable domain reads EAEVAQSPRYKITEKSQAVAFWCDPISGHATLYWYRQILGQGPELLVQFQDESVVDDSQLPKDRFSAERLKGVDSTLKIQPAELGDSAMYLCASSPQGPQYNEQFFGPGTRLTVL.

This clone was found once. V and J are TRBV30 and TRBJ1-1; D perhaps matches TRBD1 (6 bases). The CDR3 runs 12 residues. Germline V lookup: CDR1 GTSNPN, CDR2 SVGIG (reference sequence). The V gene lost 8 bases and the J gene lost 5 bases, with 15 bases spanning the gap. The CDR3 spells CAVQRGKTEAFF. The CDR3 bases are TGTGCCGTCCAAAGGGGGAAGACTGAAGCTTTCTTT.

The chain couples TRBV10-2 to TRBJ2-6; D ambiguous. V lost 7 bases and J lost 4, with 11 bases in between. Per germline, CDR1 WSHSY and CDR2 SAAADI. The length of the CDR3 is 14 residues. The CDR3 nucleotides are TGCGCCAGCATACCCGATTCGGGGGCCAACGTCCTGACTTTC. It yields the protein CASIPDSGANVLTF.

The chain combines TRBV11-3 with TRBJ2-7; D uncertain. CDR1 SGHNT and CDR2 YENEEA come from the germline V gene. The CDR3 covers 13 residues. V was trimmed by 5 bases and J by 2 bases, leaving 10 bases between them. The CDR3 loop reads CASSLRSAYEQYF. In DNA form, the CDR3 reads TGTGCCAGCAGCCTGAGGAGCGCCTACGAGCAGTACTTC.

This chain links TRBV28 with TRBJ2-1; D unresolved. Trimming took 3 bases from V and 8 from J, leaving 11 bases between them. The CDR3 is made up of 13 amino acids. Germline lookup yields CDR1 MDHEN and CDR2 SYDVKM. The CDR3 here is CASSLRPYDEQFF. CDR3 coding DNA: TGTGCCAGCAGTTTGCGGCCTTATGATGAGCAGTTCTTC.

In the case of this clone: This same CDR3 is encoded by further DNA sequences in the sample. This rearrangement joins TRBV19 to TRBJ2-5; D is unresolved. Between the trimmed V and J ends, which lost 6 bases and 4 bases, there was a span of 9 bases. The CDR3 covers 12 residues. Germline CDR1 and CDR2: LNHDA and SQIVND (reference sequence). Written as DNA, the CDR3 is TGTGCCAGTAGCATCCGAGGAGAGACCCAGTACTTC. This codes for CASSIRGETQYF.

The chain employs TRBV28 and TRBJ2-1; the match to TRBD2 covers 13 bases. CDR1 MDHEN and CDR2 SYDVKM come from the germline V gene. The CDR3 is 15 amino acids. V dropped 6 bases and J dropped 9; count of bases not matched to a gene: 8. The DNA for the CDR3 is TGTGCCAGCAGAGGACTAGCGGGAGTACGGAGTGAGCAGTTCTTC. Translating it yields CASRGLAGVRSEQFF.

The CDR3 region has the DNA TGTGCCAGCAGCTTAGGACAGGGTCGAGGCTACACCTTC. Translating gives CASSLGQGRGYTF. The genes are TRBV7-9 and TRBJ1-2, with TRBD1 identical over 7 bases. Germline V CDR1 and CDR2: SEHNR, FQNEAQ (reference sequence). The CDR3 length is 13 residues. With 1 base clipped from V and 8 bases from J, the junction kept 4 bases outside the gene matches. Full variable domain (outside the CDR3, taken from reference TRBV7-9 and TRBJ1-2): DTGVSQNPRHKITKRGQNVTFRCDPISEHNRLYWYRQTLGQGPEFLTYFQNEAQLEKSRLLSDRFSAERPKGSFSTLEIQRTEQGDSAMYLCASSLGQGRGYTFGSGTRLTVV.

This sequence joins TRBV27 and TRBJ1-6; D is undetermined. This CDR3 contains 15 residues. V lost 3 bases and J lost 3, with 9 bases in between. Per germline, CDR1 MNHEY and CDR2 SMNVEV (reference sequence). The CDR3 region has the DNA TGTGCCAGCAGTTTGAGGACCGACTATAATTCACCCCTCCACTTT. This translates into CASSLRTDYNSPLHF.

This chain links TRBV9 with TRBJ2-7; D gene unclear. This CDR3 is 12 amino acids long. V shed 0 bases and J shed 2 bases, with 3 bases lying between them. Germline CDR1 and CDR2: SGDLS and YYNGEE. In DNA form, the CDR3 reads TGTGCCAGCAGCGTAGTGGCCTACGAGCAGTACTTC. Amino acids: CASSVVAYEQYF.

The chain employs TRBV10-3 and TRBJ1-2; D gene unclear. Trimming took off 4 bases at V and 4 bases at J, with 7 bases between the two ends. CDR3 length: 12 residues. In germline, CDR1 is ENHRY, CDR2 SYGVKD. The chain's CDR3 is CAISGLGYGYTF. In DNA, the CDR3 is TGTGCCATCAGTGGTTTGGGCTATGGCTACACCTTC.

This CDR3 is CASRRDRGYNEQFF. As DNA, the CDR3 is TGTGCCAGCCGAAGGGACAGGGGATACAATGAGCAGTTCTTC. The V and J genes are TRBV2 and TRBJ2-1, with 10 bases lining up with TRBD1. Germline V gene sequence: CDR1 SNHLY, CDR2 FYNNEI. The ends lost 8 bases at V and 4 bases at J; junction bases unmatched: 5. The CDR3 sequence is 14 residues long.

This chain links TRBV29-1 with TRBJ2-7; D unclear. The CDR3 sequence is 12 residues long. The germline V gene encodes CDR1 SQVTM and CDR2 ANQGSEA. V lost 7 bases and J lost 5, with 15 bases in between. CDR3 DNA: TGCAGCGCCTCCCAGGCTTTCGACGAGCAGTACTTC. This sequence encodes CSASQAFDEQYF.

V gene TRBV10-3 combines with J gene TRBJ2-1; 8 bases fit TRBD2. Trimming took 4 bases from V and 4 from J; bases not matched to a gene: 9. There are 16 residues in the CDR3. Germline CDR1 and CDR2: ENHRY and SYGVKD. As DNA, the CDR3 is TGTGCCATCAGTGGATCGGCGGGAGGTCTATACAATGAGCAGTTCTTC. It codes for CAISGSAGGLYNEQFF.

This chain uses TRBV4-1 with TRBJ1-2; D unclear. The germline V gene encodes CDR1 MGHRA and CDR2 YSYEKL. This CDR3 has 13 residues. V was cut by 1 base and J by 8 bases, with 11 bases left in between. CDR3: CASSQGSGEGYTF. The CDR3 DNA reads TGCGCCAGCAGCCAAGGTTCCGGGGAGGGCTACACCTTC.

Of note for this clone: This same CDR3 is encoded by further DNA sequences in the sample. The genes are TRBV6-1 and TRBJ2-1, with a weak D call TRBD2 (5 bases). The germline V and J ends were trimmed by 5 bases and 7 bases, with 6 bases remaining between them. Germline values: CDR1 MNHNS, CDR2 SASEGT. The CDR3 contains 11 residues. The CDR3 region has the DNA TGTGCCAGCAGTCGGGGAAATGAGCAGTTCTTC. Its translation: CASSRGNEQFF.

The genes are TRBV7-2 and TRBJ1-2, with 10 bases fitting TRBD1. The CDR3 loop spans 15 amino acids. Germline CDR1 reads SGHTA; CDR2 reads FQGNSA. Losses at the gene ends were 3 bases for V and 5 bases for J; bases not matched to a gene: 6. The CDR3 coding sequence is TGTGCCAGCAGCTTGGGACAGGGGCGAGAATATGGCTACACCTTC. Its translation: CASSLGQGREYGYTF.